The T cell receptor (beta chain) under discussion was sequenced for a study of T cells in Graves' hyperthyroidism and ophthalmopathy (dated by TCRdb to the late 2010s). In terms of the full investigation: Peripheral blood was sampled at the time of initial diagnosis, prior to any treatment. To identify TCR V-J signatures that set the groups apart, the researchers used a discovery cohort of 90 to 100 patients, made up of under 50 with Graves' ophthalmopathy and about 60 with stable Graves' hyperthyroidism. Prospective prediction of ophthalmopathy was tested in an independent validation cohort consisting of 18 hyperthyroidism patients and some 17 patients who later progressed to ophthalmopathy. The 95 to 100 discovery patients were divided at random into training and test sets in a 7:3 ratio. In more than five Graves' hyperthyroidism patients, the study also compared T-cell repertoires from thyroid tissue with T-cell repertoires from blood. Following sampling, methimazole starting at 30 mg daily was given to hyperthyroidism patients, and high-dose intravenous methylprednisolone was given to ophthalmopathy patients. According to the paper, TCR Vbeta CDR3 sequencing was carried out on about 140 peripheral blood samples, which came from approximately 41 ophthalmopathy, 75 or so hyperthyroidism and some 17 progressor patients.

Overall study outcomes, separate from this receptor: Sample size was not statistically predetermined, and blinding of investigators to group allocation was not performed. A 13 V-J signature model separated ophthalmopathy from stable hyperthyroidism, with roughly 88% sensitivity and 81% to 83% specificity in cross-validation and 80%/75% in testing. Most expanded thyroid clonotypes (frequency above 0.001) were also detected in blood, a finding suggesting that blood repertoires may reflect thyroid immune responses. In validation, the model predicted progression to ophthalmopathy with approximately 70% sensitivity and 72.22% specificity, a median of approximately 6.5 months before onset.

The germline V gene encodes CDR1 MGHRA and CDR2 YSYEKL. The germline V and J ends show losses of 5 bases and 6 bases respectively, and no gene match explains 8 bases of the junction. From cysteine to phenylalanine, the CDR3 is 15 amino acids long. Kept here is only the CDR3 DNA, which spans 45 bases and is read in frame from base 1. Amplification of TCR beta CDR3 regions was carried out from RNA transcripts. The first round of RT-PCR for the TCR CDR3 was performed with the HTBI primer set and the Qiagen OneStep RT-PCR kit. Libraries were constructed in a second round of multiplex PCR, after which size selection and purification were carried out. Libraries were sequenced paired-end with 100 bp reads on an Illumina HiSeq2000. In the authors' own workflow: SOAPnuke was used to process the raw data, with reads discarded if the reads contained adapters or uncalled bases, had a mean Phred below 15, or lacked an exact constant-primer or identifier match. COPE v1.2.5 was used to merge the high-quality paired reads, and each unique nucleotide sequence was defined as a clonotype. MiTCR v1.1 was used to align clonotypes to the IMGT TRBV, TRBD and TRBJ reference segments. Analysis was restricted to V-J combinations with a frequency above 0.0001, which covered 98% to 99.2% of repertoires. The TCS score was defined as F50 (clonal expansion) divided by E x V (chaos), with BLOSUM62-based TCRdist calculated between CDR3 peptides within each V-J. Welch's t-statistics and random forest reduced approximately 520 V-J features to around 14, which were used in a naive Bayes classifier (R e1071). TCRdb reran the public reads through fastp at Q25 and MiXCR, keeping productive beta chains. Each CDR3 protein appears once, grouped with its most common genes and DNA. Here the V and J calls rest on TCRdb's processing, not on the authors' analysis. Counted in this sample were about 400,000 distinct CDR3 sequences; around 14% of them appeared once. Roughly 7.4% of the sample rests with the top ten.

A patient counted as having stable Graves' hyperthyroidism if no progression to ophthalmopathy occurred over 18 months of follow-up. Hyperthyroidism patients were newly diagnosed, with disease duration under 2 months, and aged 18 to 65 years. The study excluded patients with uncontrolled infections, other autoimmune diseases, pregnancy or lactation. Diagnoses were based on clinical symptoms, serum thyroxine and TRAb, thyroid ultrasound and orbital computed tomography. Ficoll-Paque density gradient centrifugation was used to isolate PBMCs from around 10 ml of fresh peripheral blood. Total RNA was extracted using Trizol reagent, and RNA quality was assessed on an Agilent 2100 Bioanalyzer. Note on this clonotype: Its antigen has not been determined. No much larger clone exists at a distance of one base, and base qualities are not known.

Sequencing input: blood. The chain is assembled from TRBV4-1 and TRBJ2-1, and 9 bases in between align with TRBD2. This TCR was recovered from a woman aged 18-35 years with Graves' hyperthyroidism. CDR3 loop: CASSSLREGFNEQFF. The nucleotides read TGCGCCAGCAGCTCTCTGCGGGAGGGTTTCAATGAGCAGTTCTTC.